A selection of T cell receptor beta chains follows, all from one sample in a study of cytomegalovirus exposure and HLA in healthy donors. The protocol was immunoSEQ multiplex PCR, while the TCRdb copy is restricted to in-frame clones and leaves out a portion. Of more than 95,000 clones in the sample, around 75% were seen once. Specimen: PBMCs. The source of these receptors is a woman in her fifties or sixties in good health and CMV-seropositive. The CDR3 runs from the conserved cysteine through the conserved F or W. Fields, in order: D gene, clone size, V gene, J gene, CDR3 DNA, CDR3 protein. D genes are given only for firm matches. Clone size appears in some rows only: once, few, many, or a class for an expanded clone.

.	few	TRBV11-1	TRBJ2-7	TGTGCCAGCAGCTTAGCGGGAAAGGGAGGCTCCTACGAGCAGTACTTC	CASSLAGKGGSYEQYF
TRBD1	.	TRBV10-3	TRBJ2-1	TGTGCCATCAGGAGTGGGACAGGCGATAATGAGCAGTTCTTC	CAIRSGTGDNEQFF
.	.	TRBV4-1	TRBJ2-5	TGCGCCAGCAGCCAGTTACAGGACGGATGGACCCAGTACTTC	CASSQLQDGWTQYF
.	.	TRBV21-1	TRBJ1-1	TGTGCCAGCAGCAGTCGGGACTGGGCAGATCAGTGGACTGAAGCTTTCTTT	CASSSRDWADQWTEAFF
.	.	TRBV5-6	TRBJ2-1	TGTGCCAGCAGCTCCGATGGGGGCTTTTACAATGAGCAGTTCTTC	CASSSDGGFYNEQFF
.	.	TRBV4-2	TRBJ2-5	TGTGCCAGCAGCCAAGGGTCGGTGTCCTACCAAGAGACCCAGTACTTC	CASSQGSVSYQETQYF
TRBD2	few	TRBV11-1	TRBJ2-3	TGTGCCAGCAGCCCATACCCTCTAGCGGGAGGCCCAGATACGCAGTATTTT	CASSPYPLAGGPDTQYF
TRBD1	.	TRBV29-1	TRBJ2-1	TGCAGCGTTGTGGACAGGCAAATCTCCTACAATGAGCAGTTCTTC	CSVVDRQISYNEQFF
TRBD1	.	TRBV7-2	TRBJ1-1	TGTGCCAGCAGCTCTGGACAGGTCTCCGAAGCTTTCTTT	CASSSGQVSEAFF
TRBD1	.	TRBV7-3	TRBJ2-2	TGTGCCAGCAGCCCCAGGGACCGACAGGGATTCCGGGAGCTGTTTTTT	CASSPRDRQGFRELFF
TRBD1	.	TRBV4-1	TRBJ1-2	TGCGCCAGCAGCCAGGGGGACAGGGTGGTAGGTGGCTACACCTTC	CASSQGDRVVGGYTF
TRBD1	.	TRBV4-3	TRBJ2-7	TGCGCCAGCAGCCAAGATTGGGGACAGGGTGCCTACGAGCAGTACTTC	CASSQDWGQGAYEQYF
TRBD1	.	TRBV18	TRBJ2-5	TGTGCCAGCTCACCCGACAGGGGCCGGGTAGCCCAGTACTTC	CASSPDRGRVAQYF
.	.	TRBV5-1	TRBJ2-5	TGCGCCAGCAGCTTGGCACTGCAAGAGACCCAGTACTTC	CASSLALQETQYF
TRBD1	.	TRBV9	TRBJ2-7	TGTGCCAGCAGCGCAACCGGGACAGTCTACGAGCAGTACTTC	CASSATGTVYEQYF
.	.	TRBV7-2	TRBJ1-5	TGTGCCAGCAAAAGGGGGGGGCCGGGCAATCAGCCCCAGCATTTT	CASKRGGPGNQPQHF
TRBD1	few	TRBV10-3	TRBJ1-2	TGTGCCATCAGCGACCCGACAGGGAGAAACTATGGCTACACCTTC	CAISDPTGRNYGYTF
TRBD1	.	TRBV7-9	TRBJ2-2	TGTGCCAGCAGCCCGGGACAGGCCTACACCGGGGAGCTGTTTTTT	CASSPGQAYTGELFF
TRBD1	.	TRBV5-6	TRBJ1-2	TGTGCCAGCAGACTGACAATACAGGGGGGCGGAGGCTACACCTTC	CASRLTIQGGGGYTF
.	.	TRBV5-1	TRBJ2-1	TGCGCCAGCAGGTCAGACAGCTCCTACAATGAGCAGTTCTTC	CASRSDSSYNEQFF
.	.	TRBV9	TRBJ2-5	TGTGCCAGCAGCGTAGGTCTAAAGGAGACCCAGTACTTC	CASSVGLKETQYF
TRBD2	.	TRBV7-8	TRBJ2-7	TGTGCCAGCAGCTTCGGGACTAGCGGAGGCTACGAGCAGTACTTC	CASSFGTSGGYEQYF
TRBD2	.	TRBV7-8	TRBJ2-2	TGTGCCAGCAGCTTATTCGCGGGAGGAGGGCTGGGGACCGGGGAGCTGTTTTTT	CASSLFAGGGLGTGELFF
TRBD2	.	TRBV6-5	TRBJ2-1	TGTGCCAGCAGTCCAAGCGGGATGGGGGATCGTGAGCAGTTCTTC	CASSPSGMGDREQFF
.	.	TRBV29-1	TRBJ2-6	TGCAGCGTGGGGCATTGGGGAAGAAACGGGGCCAACGTCCTGACTTTC	CSVGHWGRNGANVLTF
TRBD2	.	TRBV30	TRBJ2-1	TGTGCCTGGAACAGACTAGCGGGAGGCCACCGTGAGCAGTTCTTC	CAWNRLAGGHREQFF
.	.	TRBV19	TRBJ1-2	TGTGCCAGTATTCGACTCGCAGGGTCGTCTATGGGCTACACCTTC	CASIRLAGSSMGYTF
TRBD1	.	TRBV4-1	TRBJ1-2	TGCGCCAGCAGCCAAGATGAAGGACAGGGAGAGCTCTATGGCTACACCTTC	CASSQDEGQGELYGYTF
.	.	TRBV19	TRBJ1-4	TGTGCCAGTAGAACCCTTTCGGCGGGGGCAACTAATGAAAAACTGTTTTTT	CASRTLSAGATNEKLFF
TRBD2	.	TRBV4-2	TRBJ2-7	TGTGCCAGCAGCCAAGACCCACGTCTACCCCCCCGGGGCCTGGGACTAGCGGGTACCTACGAGCAGTACTTC	CASSQDPRLPPRGLGLAGTYEQYF
TRBD2	.	TRBV7-7	TRBJ2-5	TGTGCTAGCAGCTTATCGGCGGGAGGGAGGGAGACCCAGTACTTC	CASSLSAGGRETQYF
.	.	TRBV6-6	TRBJ1-1	TGTGCCAGCACCCGGGACTCCCGTACTGAAGCTTTCTTT	CASTRDSRTEAFF
TRBD2	.	TRBV7-2	TRBJ2-7	TGTGCCAGCAGCTTTCGGGAGGGCCGGGAGCAGTACTTC	CASSFREGREQYF
TRBD2	.	TRBV5-1	TRBJ2-2	TGCGCCAGCAGCAAACCTAGCGGGGGGGCCATCGGGGAGCTGTTTTTT	CASSKPSGGAIGELFF
TRBD2	.	TRBV4-3	TRBJ2-3	TGCGCCAGCAGCCAGTCCCCCGGGGGGGGGCCCACAGATACGCAGTATTTT	CASSQSPGGGPTDTQYF
TRBD2	.	TRBV6-4	TRBJ2-3	TGTGCCAGCTATCGAGCGGGGGCCAACACAGATACGCAGTATTTT	CASYRAGANTDTQYF
.	.	TRBV7-9	TRBJ1-2	TGTGCCAGCAGCCCATCGGGGGGGGCTGGAGGCTACACCTTC	CASSPSGGAGGYTF
.	.	TRBV5-4	TRBJ2-1	TGTGCCAGCAGCTTCTTTGCGGGAAATGAGCAGTTCTTC	CASSFFAGNEQFF